This T cell receptor beta chain was identified during a study of T cells after yellow fever vaccination. The study's findings and limits: Abundant bulk-derived clonotypes could contaminate FACS-sorted repertoires. Only a minor proportion of clonotypes was detected across both CD4 and CD8 compartments. Re-detected after boosting: most primary clones, approximately 97% of CD4 and over 80% of CD8.

Universal primer sites and UMIs were introduced during 5'RACE template-switching synthesis of TCR cDNA. Each CDR3 protein gets one entry after TCRdb re-called the 5' RACE reads with MiXCR. Of some 52,000 distinct CDR3 sequences in the sample, 6% to 8.5% were seen once. The receptor comes from a young man who received the YFV17D yellow fever vaccine. This sample comprised CD8+ T cells not binding an NS4B(214-222) dextramer, sorted from PBMCs, obtained more than 40 days after the first yellow fever vaccination.

As DNA, the CDR3 is TGTGCCAGCTGGCCTACGGCCTGGGCCAATGAGCAGTTCTTC. This encodes CASWPTAWANEQFF. The chain couples TRBV7-2 to TRBJ2-1; D remains unclear. The CDR3 consists of 14 residues. V dropped 8 bases and J dropped 6 bases, with 17 bases sitting between them. Germline lookup yields CDR1 SGHTA and CDR2 FQGNSA. Full variable domain (missing parts from reference TRBV7-2 and TRBJ2-1): GAGVSQSPSNKVTEKGKDVELRCDPISGHTALYWYRQSLGQGLEFLIYFQGNSAPDKSGLPSDRFSAERTGGSVSTLTIQRTQQEDSAVYLCASWPTAWANEQFFGPGTRLTVL.